This TCR beta chain was profiled in a study of cytomegalovirus exposure and HLA in healthy donors. Study-wide results and limits: TRBV6-2, TRBV6-3 and some other V segments were excluded as indistinguishable. In most subjects, TCR beta sequences reportedly gave accurate predictions of HLA-A and HLA-B alleles.

V lost 1 base, J lost 7 bases, and 13 bases stayed unmatched. The germline V gene encodes CDR1 LGHNA and CDR2 YNFKEQ. The CDR3 extends over 17 amino acids. The donors comprised healthy bone marrow donors. Primers for the PCR totalled 60 Vbeta and 13 Jbeta. Authors' analysis steps: The count from a later analysis was 60 million to 85 million unique TCR beta chains, 9.5 million to 11 million of them shared. TCRdb's table, derived via immunoSEQ multiplex PCR, lists solely in-frame clones and lacks some. V and J calls and clone size are given by that table; D and trimming were obtained from the DNA. The table lists 180,000 or so clones, roughly three quarters of them singletons, with 2% to 2.5% in the top ten. Points on this clone: Its specificity is not known.

The sample was PBMCs. The J gene is TRBJ1-2, the V gene TRBV4-2; 9 bases line up with TRBD1. The sequence was obtained from a woman between 25 and 40 years old in good health and CMV-seropositive. CDR3 loop: CASSQVFTGGGRVGYTF. CDR3 DNA: TGTGCCAGCAGCCAAGTTTTTACAGGGGGCGGAAGGGTTGGCTACACCTTC.